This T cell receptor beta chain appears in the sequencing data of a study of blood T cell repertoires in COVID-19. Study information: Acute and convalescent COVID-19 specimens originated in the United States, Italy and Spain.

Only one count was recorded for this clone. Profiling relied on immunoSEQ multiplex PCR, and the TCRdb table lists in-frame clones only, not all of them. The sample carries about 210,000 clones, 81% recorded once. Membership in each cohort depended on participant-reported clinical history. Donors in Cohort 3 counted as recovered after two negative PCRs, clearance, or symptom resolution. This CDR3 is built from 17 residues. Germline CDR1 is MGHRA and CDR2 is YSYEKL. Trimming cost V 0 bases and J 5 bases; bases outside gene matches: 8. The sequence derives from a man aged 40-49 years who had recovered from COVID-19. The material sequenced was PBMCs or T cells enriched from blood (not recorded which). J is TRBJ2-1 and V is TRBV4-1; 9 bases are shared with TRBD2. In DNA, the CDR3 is TGCGCCAGCAGCCAAGATCTGGCTAGCGGGAACAACAATGAGCAGTTCTTC. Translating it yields CASSQDLASGNNNEQFF.